This T cell receptor (beta chain) derives from a study of PD-1 blockade in classical Hodgkin lymphoma. Findings and caveats of the study: Newly diagnosed patients had baseline TCR diversity that was reportedly lower than that of healthy donors. Newly diagnosed patients and complete responders had comparable diversity at baseline. There was a significant rise in CD4+ TCR diversity by C4D1, with no such rise for CD8+.

Clones were read by immunoSEQ multiplex PCR, and TCRdb kept only the in-frame ones, dropping some. The sample lists around 65,000 clones, 70% to 90% occurring once. About this clone itself: Antigen specificity is unknown.

The CDR3 covers 16 residues. CDR1 and CDR2 (germline): MNHEY, SMNVEV (reference sequence). With 0 bases removed from V and 7 bases from J, the gap between germline ends came to 15 bases. After autologous stem cell transplantation all patients relapsed, and prior brentuximab vedotin exposure differed between cohorts. Classification of best responses gave complete response, partial response or progressive disease. This specimen consisted of peripheral blood mononuclear cells (PBMCs), obtained at baseline. The chain is built from TRBV27 and TRBJ2-2; D not certain. The clonotype originates from a human donor with classical Hodgkin lymphoma. CDR3 bases: TGTGCCAGCAGTTTATCTGGCCAAGGGTCCATCGGGGAGCTGTTTTTT. Its protein is CASSLSGQGSIGELFF.